One sample yielded the 5 T cell receptor beta chains listed below, sequenced in a study of T cells after yellow fever vaccination. TCRdb re-derived calls from the 5' RACE reads in MiXCR, one entry per CDR3 protein. The table lists about 330,000 distinct CDR3 sequences, 8.1% of them singletons. The specimen was PBMCs, collected roughly 46 days after the first yellow fever vaccination. The receptors originated from a man aged 18 to 30 who received the YFV17D yellow fever vaccine.

This clonotype has only a few counts. The chain recombines TRBV20-1 with TRBJ1-1; tentative D call: TRBD1 (5 bases). Per germline, CDR1 DFQATT and CDR2 SNEGSKA (reference sequence). The length of the CDR3 is 15 residues. The V and J ends lost 2 bases and 3 bases respectively, with 16 bases between them. CDR3 bases: TGCAGTGCTAGACCCCCGACGGGGGACCACACTGAAGCTTTCTTT. Protein: CSARPPTGDHTEAFF.

The chain joins TRBV20-1 to TRBJ2-3; TRBD2 matches at 10 bases. This CDR3 is 14 amino acids long. Germline V CDR1 and CDR2: DFQATT, SNEGSKA (reference sequence). Germline trimming cut 5 bases from V and 3 bases from J; bases unmatched to any gene: 5. CDR3 residues: CSALSGGRTDTQYF. DNA for the CDR3: TGCAGTGCTCTTAGCGGGGGGAGGACAGATACGCAGTATTTT.

The table lists this clonotype with a few counts. V is TRBV6-5 and J is TRBJ2-3; D perhaps matches TRBD2 (5 bases). The CDR3 length is 14 residues. Germline V CDR1 and CDR2: MNHEY, SVGAGI. Trimming stripped 4 bases from V and 7 bases from J, with 15 bases between. CDR3: CASSSGLPSHTQYF. The CDR3 nucleotides are TGTGCCAGCAGTTCTGGACTCCCATCCCATACGCAGTATTTT.

The rearrangement uses TRBV20-1 and TRBJ2-2; D unclear. V was pared by 4 bases and J by 7 bases, with 16 bases between. The CDR3 is 14 residues long. The germline CDR1 and CDR2 sequences are DFQATT and SNEGSKA (reference sequence). As DNA, the CDR3 is TGCAGTGCTATTTTCGACCGAGCCAGCGGGGAGCTGTTTTTT. Encoded protein: CSAIFDRASGELFF.

The table lists this clonotype with a few counts. The chain uses TRBV20-1 and TRBJ1-6; D remains ambiguous. Trimming took off 0 bases at V and 0 bases at J, with 9 bases between the two ends. This CDR3 spans 16 amino acids. Germline V gene data show CDR1 as DFQATT and CDR2 as SNEGSKA (reference sequence). The CDR3 coding sequence is TGCAGTGCTAGAGATCGCAGGAGCTCCTATAATTCACCCCTCCACTTT. Translation gives CSARDRRSSYNSPLHF.